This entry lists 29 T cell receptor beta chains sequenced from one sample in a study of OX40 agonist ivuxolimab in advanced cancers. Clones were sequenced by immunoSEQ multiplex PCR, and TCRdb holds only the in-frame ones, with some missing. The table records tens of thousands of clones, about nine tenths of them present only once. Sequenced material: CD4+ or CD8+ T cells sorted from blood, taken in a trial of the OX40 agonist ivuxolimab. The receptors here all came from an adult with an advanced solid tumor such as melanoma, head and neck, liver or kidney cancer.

CDR3 protein: CASSVRDGEEDGYTF. CDR3 nucleotides: TGTGCCAGCTCAGTACGGGACGGGGAAGAGGATGGCTACACCTTC. This rearrangement joins TRBV18 to TRBJ1-2, with D maybe TRBD1 (5 bases). Trimming left V 5 bases short and J 6 bases short, with 19 bases between. This CDR3 has 15 amino acids. Germline V gene data show CDR1 as KGHSH and CDR2 as LQKENI. Together with reference TRBV18 and TRBJ1-2, the CDR3 gives the full variable domain: NAGVMQNPRHLVRRRGQEARLRCSPMKGHSHVYWYRQLPEEGLKFMVYLQKENIIDESGMPKERFSAEFPKEGPSILRIQQVVRGDSAAYFCASSVRDGEEDGYTFGSGTRLTVV.

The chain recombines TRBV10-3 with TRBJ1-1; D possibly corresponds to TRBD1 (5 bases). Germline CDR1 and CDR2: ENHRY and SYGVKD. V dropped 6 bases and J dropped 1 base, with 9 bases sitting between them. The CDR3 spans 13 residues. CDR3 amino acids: CAISGDPNTEAFF. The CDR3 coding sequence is TGTGCCATCAGCGGGGACCCGAACACTGAAGCTTTCTTT.

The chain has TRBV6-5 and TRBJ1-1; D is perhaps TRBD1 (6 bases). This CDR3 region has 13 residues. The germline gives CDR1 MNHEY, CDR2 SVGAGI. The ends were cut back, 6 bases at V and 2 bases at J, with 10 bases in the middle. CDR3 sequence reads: CASRKGENTEAFF. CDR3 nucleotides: TGTGCCAGCAGAAAGGGGGAAAACACTGAAGCTTTCTTT.

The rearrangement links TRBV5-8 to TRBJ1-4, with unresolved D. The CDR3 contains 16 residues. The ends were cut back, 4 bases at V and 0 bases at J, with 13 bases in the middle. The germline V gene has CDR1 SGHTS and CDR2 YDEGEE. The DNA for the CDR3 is TGTGCCAGCAGCACCCGGGCAGCTGCAACTAATGAAAAACTGTTTTTT. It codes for CASSTRAAATNEKLFF. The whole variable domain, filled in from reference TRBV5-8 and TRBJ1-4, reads EAGVTQSPTHLIKTRGQQATLRCSPISGHTSVYWYQQALGLGLQFLLWYDEGEERNRGNFPPRFSGRQFPNYSSELNVNALELEDSALYLCASSTRAAATNEKLFFGSGTQLSVL.

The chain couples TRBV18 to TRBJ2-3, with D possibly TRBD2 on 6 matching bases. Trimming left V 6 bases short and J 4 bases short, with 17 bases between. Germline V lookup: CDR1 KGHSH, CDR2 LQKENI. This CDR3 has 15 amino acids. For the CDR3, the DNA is TGTGCCAGCTCTAGGGACTTTTTTCAGGCAGATACGCAGTATTTT. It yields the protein CASSRDFFQADTQYF.

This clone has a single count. CDR3 residues: CASSTATGTDKGYTF. CDR3 sequence (DNA): TGTGCCAGCTCGACGGCGACCGGGACAGACAAGGGCTACACCTTC. The rearrangement links TRBV28 to TRBJ1-2, with 7 bases aligning to TRBD1. The ends lost 8 bases at V and 8 bases at J; junction bases unmatched: 17. Germline CDR1 MDHEN, CDR2 SYDVKM. The CDR3 totals 15 residues.

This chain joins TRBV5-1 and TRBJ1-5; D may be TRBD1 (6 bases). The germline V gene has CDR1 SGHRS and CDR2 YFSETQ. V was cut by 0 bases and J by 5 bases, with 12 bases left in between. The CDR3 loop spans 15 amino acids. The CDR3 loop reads CASSLVGGTDQPQHF. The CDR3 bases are TGCGCCAGCAGCTTGGTAGGGGGGACGGATCAGCCCCAGCATTTT.

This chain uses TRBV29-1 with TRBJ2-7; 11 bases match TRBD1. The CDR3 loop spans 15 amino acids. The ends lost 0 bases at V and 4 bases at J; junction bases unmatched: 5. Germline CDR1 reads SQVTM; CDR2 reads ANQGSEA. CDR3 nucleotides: TGCAGCGTTGAAGACCGGACAGGGGGCAAGTACGAGCAGTACTTC. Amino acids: CSVEDRTGGKYEQYF.

This CDR3 is CASSEGFDFPVGKNIQYF. The CDR3 DNA sequence: TGTGCCAGCAGTGAAGGGTTCGACTTTCCCGTAGGCAAAAACATTCAGTACTTC. The chain joins TRBV2 to TRBJ2-4, with D uncertain. V shed 1 base and J shed 3 bases, with 19 bases lying between them. The CDR3 loop spans 18 amino acids. Germline lookup yields CDR1 SNHLY and CDR2 FYNNEI.

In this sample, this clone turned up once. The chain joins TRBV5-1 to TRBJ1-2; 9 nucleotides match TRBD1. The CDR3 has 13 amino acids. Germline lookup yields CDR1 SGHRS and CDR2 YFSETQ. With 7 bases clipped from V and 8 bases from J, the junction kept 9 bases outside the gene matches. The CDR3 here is CASSLQQGAGYTF. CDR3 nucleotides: TGCGCCAGCTCCCTCCAACAGGGGGCGGGCTACACCTTC.

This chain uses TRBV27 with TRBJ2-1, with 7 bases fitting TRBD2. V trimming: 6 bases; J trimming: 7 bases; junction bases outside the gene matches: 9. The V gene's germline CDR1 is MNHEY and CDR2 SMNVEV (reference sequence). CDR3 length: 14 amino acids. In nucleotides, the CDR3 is TGTGCCAGCAGGGGCGGGAGTAGCGTTAATGAGCAGTTCTTC. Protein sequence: CASRGGSSVNEQFF.

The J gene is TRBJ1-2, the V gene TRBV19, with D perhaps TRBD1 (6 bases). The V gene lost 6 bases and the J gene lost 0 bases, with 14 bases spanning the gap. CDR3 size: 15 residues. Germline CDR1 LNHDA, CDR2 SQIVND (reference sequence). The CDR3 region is CASSREGGANYGYTF. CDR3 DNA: TGTGCCAGTAGCAGGGAGGGGGGAGCTAACTATGGCTACACCTTC.

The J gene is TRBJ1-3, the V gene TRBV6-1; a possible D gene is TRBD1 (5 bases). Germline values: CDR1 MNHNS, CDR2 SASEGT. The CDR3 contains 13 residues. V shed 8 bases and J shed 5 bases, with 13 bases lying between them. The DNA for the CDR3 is TGTGCCAGCCTACAGGAATTCCGAAACACCATATATTTT. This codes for CASLQEFRNTIYF.

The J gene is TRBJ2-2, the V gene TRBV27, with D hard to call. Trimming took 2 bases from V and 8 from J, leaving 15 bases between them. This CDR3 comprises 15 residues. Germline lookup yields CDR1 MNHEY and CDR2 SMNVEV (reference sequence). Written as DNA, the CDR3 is TGTGCCAGCAGTTTAGCGGACCGAAGGTCGGGGGAGCTGTTTTTT. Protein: CASSLADRRSGELFF.

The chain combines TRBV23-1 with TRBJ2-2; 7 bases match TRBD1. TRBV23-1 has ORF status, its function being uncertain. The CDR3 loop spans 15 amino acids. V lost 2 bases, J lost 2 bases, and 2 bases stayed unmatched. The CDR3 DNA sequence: TGCGCCAGCAGTCAAGGGACAGCAAACACCGGGGAGCTGTTTTTT. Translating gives CASSQGTANTGELFF.

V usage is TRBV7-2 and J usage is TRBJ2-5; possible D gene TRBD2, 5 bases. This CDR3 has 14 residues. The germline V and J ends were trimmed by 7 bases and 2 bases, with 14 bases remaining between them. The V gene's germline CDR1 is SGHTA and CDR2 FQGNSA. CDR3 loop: CASTLSWRQETQYF. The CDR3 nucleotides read TGTGCCAGCACCCTCTCTTGGAGGCAAGAGACCCAGTACTTC. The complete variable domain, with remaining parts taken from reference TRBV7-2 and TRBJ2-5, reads GAGVSQSPSNKVTEKGKDVELRCDPISGHTALYWYRQSLGQGLEFLIYFQGNSAPDKSGLPSDRFSAERTGGSVSTLTIQRTQQEDSAVYLCASTLSWRQETQYFGPGTRLLVL.

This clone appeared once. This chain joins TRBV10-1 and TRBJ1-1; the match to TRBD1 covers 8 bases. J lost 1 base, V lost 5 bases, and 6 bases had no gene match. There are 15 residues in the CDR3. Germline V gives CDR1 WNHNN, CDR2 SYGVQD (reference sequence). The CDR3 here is CASSKRQGTNTEAFF. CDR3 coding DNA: TGCGCCAGCAGTAAAAGACAGGGGACGAACACTGAAGCTTTCTTT.

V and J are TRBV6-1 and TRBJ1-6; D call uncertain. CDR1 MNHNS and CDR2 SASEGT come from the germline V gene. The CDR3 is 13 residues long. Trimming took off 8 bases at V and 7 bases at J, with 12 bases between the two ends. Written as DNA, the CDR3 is TGTGCCAGCTCTCCGAGGCCAAATTCACCCCTCCACTTT. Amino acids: CASSPRPNSPLHF.

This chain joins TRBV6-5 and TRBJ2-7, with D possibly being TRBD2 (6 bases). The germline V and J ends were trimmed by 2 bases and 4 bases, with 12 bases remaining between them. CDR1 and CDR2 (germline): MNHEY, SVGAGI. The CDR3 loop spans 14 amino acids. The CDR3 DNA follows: TGTGCCAGCAGTTACAGGGAGGACTGGTACGAGCAGTACTTC. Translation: CASSYREDWYEQYF.

The CDR3 loop reads CASSIIGGGYTF. The CDR3 bases are TGTGCCAGTAGTATTATTGGGGGCGGCTACACCTTC. The chain has TRBV19 and TRBJ1-2; possibly TRBD1 for D (6 bases). Germline-derived CDR1 and CDR2 are LNHDA and SQIVND (reference sequence). The V gene lost 3 bases and the J gene lost 8 bases, with 10 bases spanning the gap. This CDR3 is built from 12 residues.

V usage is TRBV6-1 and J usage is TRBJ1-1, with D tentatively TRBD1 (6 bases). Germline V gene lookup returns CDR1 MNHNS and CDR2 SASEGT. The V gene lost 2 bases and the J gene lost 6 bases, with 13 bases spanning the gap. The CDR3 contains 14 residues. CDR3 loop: CASSEQGTRAEAFF. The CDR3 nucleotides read TGTGCCAGCAGTGAACAGGGGACGAGGGCTGAAGCTTTCTTT.

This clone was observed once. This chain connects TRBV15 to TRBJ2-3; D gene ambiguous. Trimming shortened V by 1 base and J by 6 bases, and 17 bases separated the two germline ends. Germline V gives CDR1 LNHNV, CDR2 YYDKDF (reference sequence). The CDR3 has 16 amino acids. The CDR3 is CATSRGYGILPDTQYF. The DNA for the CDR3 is TGTGCCACCAGCAGAGGTTACGGTATTTTGCCGGATACGCAGTATTTT.

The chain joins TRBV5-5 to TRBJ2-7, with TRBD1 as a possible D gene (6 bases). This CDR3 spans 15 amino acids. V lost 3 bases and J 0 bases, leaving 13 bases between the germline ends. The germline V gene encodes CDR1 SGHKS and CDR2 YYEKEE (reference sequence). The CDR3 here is CASSSQGLDSYEQYF. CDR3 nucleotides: TGTGCCAGCAGCTCACAGGGATTAGACTCCTACGAGCAGTACTTC.

The CDR3, as DNA: TGTGCCAGTAGGGAGGACAGGGGGCGAGGGCAGCCCCAGCATTTT. As protein: CASREDRGRGQPQHF. The rearrangement joins TRBV19 to TRBJ1-5; the match to TRBD1 covers 11 bases. This CDR3 has 15 residues. Germline V lookup: CDR1 LNHDA, CDR2 SQIVND (reference sequence). V dropped 6 bases and J dropped 7; count of bases not matched to a gene: 8.

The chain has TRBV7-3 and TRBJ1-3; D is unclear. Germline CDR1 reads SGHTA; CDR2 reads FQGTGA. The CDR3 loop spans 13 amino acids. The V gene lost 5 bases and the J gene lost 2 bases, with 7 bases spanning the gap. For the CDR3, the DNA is TGTGCCAGCAGCCCAGATGCTGGAAACACCATATATTTT. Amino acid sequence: CASSPDAGNTIYF.

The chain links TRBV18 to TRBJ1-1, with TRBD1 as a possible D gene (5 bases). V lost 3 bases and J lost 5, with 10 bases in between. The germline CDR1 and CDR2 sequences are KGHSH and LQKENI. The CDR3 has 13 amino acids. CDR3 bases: TGTGCCAGCTCACCCACAGGATATACTGAAGCTTTCTTT. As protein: CASSPTGYTEAFF.

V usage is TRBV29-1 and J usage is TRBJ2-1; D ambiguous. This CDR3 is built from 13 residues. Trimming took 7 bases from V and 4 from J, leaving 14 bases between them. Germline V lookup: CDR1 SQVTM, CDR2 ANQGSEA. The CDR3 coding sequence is TGCAGCGCCCCAGAGCTGGGTTACAATGAGCAGTTCTTC. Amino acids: CSAPELGYNEQFF.

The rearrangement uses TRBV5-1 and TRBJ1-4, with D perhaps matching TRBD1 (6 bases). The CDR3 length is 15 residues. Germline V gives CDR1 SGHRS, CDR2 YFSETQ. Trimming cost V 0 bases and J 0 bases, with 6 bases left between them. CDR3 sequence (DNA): TGCGCCAGCAGCTTGGGGGGGCCAACTAATGAAAAACTGTTTTTT. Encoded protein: CASSLGGPTNEKLFF.

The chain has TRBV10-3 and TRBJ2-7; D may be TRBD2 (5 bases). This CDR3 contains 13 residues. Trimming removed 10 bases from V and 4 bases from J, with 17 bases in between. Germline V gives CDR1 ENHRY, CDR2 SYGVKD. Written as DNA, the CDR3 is TGTGCCACCGGGATGGGATCATTATACGAGCAGTACTTC. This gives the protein CATGMGSLYEQYF.